The clone carrying this TCR beta chain was seen a handful of times. Antigen: not known. These data come from a study of CD8 T cells in ankylosing spondylitis. Broader study findings: Relatively scarce in peripheral blood, disease-linked clones were CD8+. A motif of fewer than ten highly homologous TCR beta variants was seen as apparently characteristic of ankylosing spondylitis blood.

Construction of TCR beta libraries was performed using quantitative 5'-RACE with molecular barcodes. TCRdb used MiXCR to reprocess the 5' RACE reads, holding one entry per CDR3 protein. The sample holds a few hundred thousand distinct CDR3 sequences, 20% to 25% seen once. The germline V gene encodes CDR1 SQVTM and CDR2 ANQGSEA. With 7 bases clipped from V and 3 bases from J, the junction kept 9 bases outside the gene matches. This CDR3 has 14 residues. The rearrangement joins TRBV29-1 to TRBJ2-1; TRBD2 matches at 7 bases. The sequenced material came from blood, either unsorted or a sorted T cell fraction (not recorded which). This TCR was recovered from a male donor with ankylosing spondylitis or in good health (not recorded which). The CDR3 is CSAFVAGVYNEQFF. DNA for the CDR3: TGCAGCGCCTTCGTTGCGGGGGTCTACAATGAGCAGTTCTTC.